Detailed here is one TCR beta chain. Its antigen is still unknown. The authors ran a second PCR of roughly 6 to 11 cycles using a sample-barcoded 5' primer and a J-beta primer mix. The authors tagged each cDNA molecule using a template-switch adaptor with 12 random nucleotides. TCRdb analysed the 5' RACE reads with MiXCR anew, one entry per CDR3 protein. There are 850,000 to 1,000,000 distinct CDR3 sequences in the sample; 51% occur only once, and 20% to 25% lies in the top ten. This sample was taken from a study of blood T cells in healthy people across ages. Study-wide points: It was held that the diversity estimates obtained from one million T cells were underestimates. The donors' CMV status was not determined, possibly confounding changes in expanded clonotypes.

The CDR3 has 19 amino acids. V was clipped by 2 bases and J by 6 bases; unmatched bases: 19. CDR1 and CDR2 (germline): LGHDT, YNNKEL (reference sequence). The specimen sequenced was blood. This sequence originates from a woman between 55 and 75 years old in good health. The chain has TRBV3-1 and TRBJ2-3; 8 bases line up with TRBD2. The CDR3 here is CASSQLSGGTSGHLDTQYF. CDR3 in DNA: TGTGCCAGCAGCCAATTGTCGGGTGGAACTAGCGGACACTTGGATACGCAGTATTTT.